One and the same sample provided the 9 T cell receptor beta chains below, sequenced in a study of T cell responses to AZD1222 COVID-19 vaccine listed by TCRdb under 2021. Library generation was performed with the immunoSEQ multiplex PCR assay. In TCRdb, the immuneACCESS table is reduced to in-frame sequences with V and J assigned. These tables do not hold every clone; where another copy was compared, an unresolved V gene accounts for under half, and the others remain unexplained. This sample holds about 150,000 clones; around 91% were observed only once. The ten largest make up 5.2% of the sample. The time point label, read with the paper, signifies: baseline before first vaccination. Source: peripheral blood, taken on day 0 of AZD1222 vaccination. These receptors all come from an adult in good health.

This sequence joins TRBV7-3 and TRBJ2-5, with TRBD1 identical over 8 bases. The ends lost 5 bases at V and 2 bases at J; junction bases unmatched: 7. Germline V gene sequence: CDR1 SGHTA, CDR2 FQGTGA. The CDR3 is 15 residues long. The CDR3 here is CASSRGTGGQETQYF. In DNA, the CDR3 is TGTGCCAGCAGCCGGGGGACAGGCGGACAAGAGACCCAGTACTTC.

This chain uses TRBV3-1 (or the pseudogene TRBV3-2) with TRBJ2-2; 9 bases fit TRBD2. The CDR3 has 14 residues. The germline V gene encodes CDR1 LGHDT and CDR2 YNNKEL (reference sequence). After removal of 4 bases from V and 4 bases from J, the junction contained 1 base not matched to a gene. CDR3: CASSLRGGTGELFF. The DNA of the CDR3 is TGTGCCAGCAGCCTGCGGGGGGGCACCGGGGAGCTGTTTTTT.

The chain joins TRBV4-1 to TRBJ1-4, with D uncertain. From germline, CDR1 is MGHRA and CDR2 YSYEKL. Trimming took 1 base from V and 4 from J, leaving 10 bases between them. The CDR3 loop spans 15 amino acids. CDR3 loop: CASSQAWAVNEKLFF. CDR3 in DNA: TGCGCCAGCAGCCAAGCTTGGGCGGTTAATGAAAAACTGTTTTTT.

The chain carries TRBV28 and TRBJ1-2; 10 nucleotides line up with TRBD1. Germline V gives CDR1 MDHEN, CDR2 SYDVKM. V trimming: 7 bases; J trimming: 4 bases; junction bases outside the gene matches: 9. This CDR3 contains 15 residues. This CDR3 is CASTKTGGGAYGYTF. The CDR3 DNA reads TGTGCCAGCACCAAGACAGGGGGCGGTGCCTATGGCTACACCTTC.

The V and J genes are TRBV10-3 and TRBJ2-1, with a tentative D call TRBD2 (5 bases). The CDR3 loop spans 16 amino acids. Trimming took off 0 bases at V and 0 bases at J, with 9 bases between the two ends. Germline CDR1 ENHRY, CDR2 SYGVKD. The CDR3 region has the DNA TGTGCCATCAGTGAGTCCGGGGATAGCTCCTACAATGAGCAGTTCTTC. Its translation: CAISESGDSSYNEQFF.

This chain connects TRBV5-1 to TRBJ1-2, with 8 bases matching TRBD1. This CDR3 region has 14 residues. The V gene's germline CDR1 is SGHRS and CDR2 YFSETQ. The V and J ends lost 4 bases and 5 bases, in that order; junction bases with no gene match: 7. The CDR3 is CASSHGQGGYGYTF. The CDR3 DNA is TGCGCCAGCAGCCACGGACAGGGCGGGTATGGCTACACCTTC.

The gene calls are TRBV10-3 and TRBJ2-7, with TRBD2 identical over 9 bases. The J segment lost 1 base and the V segment lost 6 bases, leaving 7 bases of the junction unmatched. The CDR3 totals 15 residues. Per the germline V gene, CDR1 is ENHRY and CDR2 is SYGVKD. CDR3 nucleotides: TGTGCCATCAGCCCGGGACTAGCTGCATCCTACGAGCAGTACTTC. The encoded protein is CAISPGLAASYEQYF.

The chain couples TRBV15 to TRBJ1-1; no reliable D call. Germline V CDR1 and CDR2: LNHNV, YYDKDF (reference sequence). The V end lost 4 bases, the J end lost 5 bases, and 17 bases lay between the germline ends. CDR3 length equals 15 residues. The CDR3 DNA reads TGTGCCACCAGCACCCTCCGGCCAGACGCGACTGAAGCTTTCTTT. It yields the protein CATSTLRPDATEAFF.

The chain recombines TRBV11-2 with TRBJ1-6; possibly TRBD1 for D (6 bases). V was shortened by 5 bases and J by 10 bases, with 15 bases between the two germline ends. Germline CDR1 is SGHAT and CDR2 is FQNNGV. The CDR3 sequence is 14 residues long. CDR3 DNA sequence: TGTGCCAGCAGCCCTAGGACAGCCTGGTCACCCCTCCACTTT. Encoded protein: CASSPRTAWSPLHF. The full variable domain, its missing parts supplied by reference TRBV11-2 and TRBJ1-6, is EAGVAQSPRYKIIEKRQSVAFWCNPISGHATLYWYQQILGQGPKLLIQFQNNGVVDDSQLPKDRFSAERLKGVDSTLKIQPAKLEDSAVYLCASSPRTAWSPLHFGNGTRLTVT.